This TCR beta chain was documented in a study of OX40 agonist ivuxolimab in advanced cancers. Regarding the study in general: The costimulatory receptor OX40 (CD134) was targeted by ivuxolimab, a fully human IgG2 agonistic monoclonal antibody. Intravenous ivuxolimab was administered to patients every 2 weeks at six dose levels: 0.01, 0.1, 0.3, 1.5, 3 and 10 mg/kg. Among the roughly 54 dose-escalation patients, 19 had hepatocellular carcinoma, about 15 melanoma, 9 renal cell carcinoma and 9 head and neck cancer. The dose-escalation cohort was roughly 87% male with a mean age of roughly 62 years, ranging from about 20 to 80. Prior anti-PD-1, anti-PD-L1 or anti-CTLA-4 therapy was permitted, and checkpoint inhibitors had been received by roughly two fifths of dose-escalation patients. Partial responses occurred in three dose-escalation patients: two with cutaneous melanoma and one with hepatocellular carcinoma. Peripheral TCRbeta sequencing aimed to test whether ivuxolimab altered TCR sequence diversity and caused clonal T-cell expansion. The monotherapy dose-escalation portion (N of about 50 patients) of the phase I ivuxolimab trial is reported in the paper. Broader findings and caveats from the paper: In the 0.1-3.0 mg/kg groups, partial responders had among the lowest normalized peripheral clonal expansion, particularly in CD8+ T cells. After ivuxolimab, CD8+ T cells had more expanded clones than CD4+ T cells on average. The antigen specificity of the clonally expanded peripheral T cells was not determined. Low levels of normalized T-cell clonal expansion were also shown by some nonresponding patients. At doses of 0.1 to 3.0 mg/kg, clonal expansion of both CD4+ and CD8+ blood T cells was observed from baseline to week 6.

The V end loses 3 bases and the J end loses 2 bases, and a stretch of 16 bases separates them. According to the germline V gene (reference sequence), CDR1 reads SGHKS and CDR2 reads YYEKEE. The CDR3 sequence holds 16 residues, the cysteine and phenylalanine included. Only CDR3 DNA is held: 48 bases, read in frame from base 1. Patients with a history of autoimmune disease or receiving systemic immunosuppression were excluded from the trial. Peripheral blood for TCR sequencing was drawn from every dose cohort at baseline, at cycle 4 day 1 and at cycle 7 day 1. Samples came from an open-label, multicenter, first-in-human phase I dose-escalation trial of ivuxolimab. Adults with locally advanced or metastatic melanoma, renal cell, hepatocellular, or head and neck squamous cell carcinoma were enrolled in the trial. Before TCR sequencing, CD4+ and CD8+ T cells were separately sorted from peripheral blood.

Comments on this clone: Its antigen target is currently unknown. No clone much larger than this one lies a single base away; base qualities are absent.

Genomic DNA was isolated from the sorted cells so that the TCRbeta CDR3 region could be sequenced. The immunoSEQ Assay was used for sequencing of TCRbeta CDR3 regions. TCRdb re-hosts the immuneACCESS table, in-frame sequences only. Its copies lack some clones; in the studies checked, an unresolved V gene accounts for under half of them, and the cause for the rest is not known. For this sample there are about 110,000 clones; approximately 90% appear just once. Approximately 0.69% of the sample is held by the ten biggest clonotypes. This clonotype originated in an adult with an advanced solid tumor such as melanoma, head and neck, liver or kidney cancer. The chain is made from TRBV5-5 and TRBJ2-3; the D region possibly corresponds to TRBD1 (5 bases align). Sample: CD4+ or CD8+ T cells sorted from blood, taken in a trial of the OX40 agonist ivuxolimab. The CDR3 is CASSWGMRSDTDTQYF. The bases are TGTGCCAGCAGCTGGGGCATGAGATCTGACACAGATACGCAGTATTTT. Where the CDR3 stops, the reference TRBV5-5 and TRBJ2-3 genes take over; the full variable domain is DAGVTQSPTHLIKTRGQQVTLRCSPISGHKSVSWYQQVLGQGPQFIFQYYEKEERGRGNFPDRFSARQFPNYSSELNVNALLLGDSALYLCASSWGMRSDTDTQYFGPGTRLTVL.